These T cell receptor beta chains were read from a single sample in a study of blood T cell repertoires in COVID-19. Assay: immunoSEQ multiplex PCR; the TCRdb copy retains only in-frame clones and omits some. The table lists tens of thousands of clones, 65% to 85% of them singletons. Material: peripheral blood. The receptor set was obtained from a woman of 80 years or more with acute or convalescent COVID-19. CDR3s include the opening cysteine and the closing phenylalanine or tryptophan. Each record gives: clone size, D gene, J gene, V gene, CDR3 protein, CDR3 DNA. A D gene is named only where the DNA matches it firmly. Clone size is shown for a subset of rows, as once, few, many or a class of expanded clone.

>NA|TRBD1|TRBJ2-1|TRBV5-4
CASSPGTGTYNEQFF
TGTGCCAGCAGCCCCGGGACAGGGACCTACAATGAGCAGTTCTTC
>NA|NA|TRBJ2-7|TRBV7-2
CASSRTVDGYEQYF
TGTGCCAGCAGTCGGACAGTTGATGGCTACGAGCAGTACTTC
>NA|NA|TRBJ2-3|TRBV5-6
CASSILALETDTQYF
TGTGCCAGCAGCATCCTAGCCTTGGAGACAGATACGCAGTATTTT
>NA|TRBD1|TRBJ1-6|TRBV10-1
CASSDPGQGPLHF
TGCGCCAGCAGTGACCCGGGACAGGGCCCCCTCCACTTT
>NA|NA|TRBJ2-1|TRBV6-5
CASSGEQGYNEQFF
TGTGCCAGTTCCGGAGAACAGGGTTACAATGAGCAGTTCTTC
>once|TRBD1|TRBJ1-3|TRBV11-2
CASSFPWDRTASGNTIYF
TGTGCCAGCAGCTTTCCCTGGGACAGAACCGCCTCTGGAAACACCATATATTTT
>once|NA|TRBJ1-1|TRBV5-1
CASSYATNTEAFF
TGCGCCAGCAGCTATGCTACGAACACTGAAGCTTTCTTT
>NA|TRBD1|TRBJ2-7|TRBV5-1
CASSLSHRGSYEQYF
TGCGCCAGCAGCTTAAGCCACAGGGGGTCCTACGAGCAGTACTTC
>NA|TRBD1|TRBJ1-3|TRBV5-1
CASSHTGDVSGNTIYF
TGCGCCAGCAGCCATACAGGGGACGTCTCTGGAAACACCATATATTTT
>NA|NA|TRBJ2-3|TRBV10-2
CASRIGSNTDTQYF
TGCGCCAGCAGAATCGGGAGTAATACAGATACGCAGTATTTT
>NA|NA|TRBJ1-1|TRBV7-9
CASSLIGRTEAFF
TGTGCCAGCAGCTTAATCGGTCGCACTGAAGCTTTCTTT
>NA|NA|TRBJ1-5|TRBV7-9
CASSQLELNQPQHF
TGTGCCAGCAGTCAACTGGAGCTCAATCAGCCCCAGCATTTT
>NA|TRBD1|TRBJ1-2|TRBV5-4
CASRREGQAYGYTF
TGTGCCAGCAGACGCGAGGGACAGGCCTATGGCTACACCTTC
>NA|NA|TRBJ2-6|TRBV2
CASSGQLSGANVLTF
TGTGCCAGCAGTGGACAGCTCTCTGGGGCCAACGTCCTGACTTTC
>NA|TRBD2|TRBJ2-3|TRBV18
CASSPPESSGSGDTQYF
TGTGCCAGCTCACCACCGGAATCTAGCGGGAGCGGTGATACGCAGTATTTT
>few|TRBD1|TRBJ1-2|TRBV18
CASSPGRGYPSGYTF
TGTGCCAGCTCACCGGGCAGGGGGTACCCCTCCGGCTACACCTTC
>NA|TRBD1|TRBJ2-7|TRBV10-3
CAIRPGTGEPEQYF
TGTGCCATCAGGCCCGGGACAGGGGAGCCCGAGCAGTACTTC